This T cell receptor beta chain was identified in a study of identical twins. Unique molecular identifiers were present on the cDNA, and a universal primer site came from template switching. Each CDR3 protein gets one entry after TCRdb re-called the 5' RACE reads with MiXCR. In the table there are a few hundred thousand distinct CDR3 sequences, 9.6% of which are singletons. The CDR3 contains 15 residues. With V trimmed by 2 bases and J by 6 bases, 7 bases remained unmatched. Of note for this clonotype: This clone may be a read error of a much larger clone one base away.

The same sample was also studied in work on yellow fever vaccine responses in identical twins.

J is TRBJ2-7 and V is TRBV12-3 or TRBV12-4; 10 positions match TRBD1. The sequence was collected from a woman aged 18 to 35 in good health. Sequences were obtained from PBMCs. The CDR3 DNA follows: TGTGCCAGCAGTTTACGGGACAGGGGACTAAGCGAGCAGTACTTC. It encodes CASSLRDRGLSEQYF.